The 21 T cell receptor beta chains given below trace back to one sample, sequenced in a study of CD8 T cells in ankylosing spondylitis. TCRdb used MiXCR to reprocess the 5' RACE reads, holding one entry per CDR3 protein. The sample shows around 130,000 distinct CDR3 sequences, about 7% of them seen only once. The source material was blood, either unsorted or a sorted T cell fraction (not recorded which). The receptors here all came from a male donor with ankylosing spondylitis or in good health (not recorded which).

In its sample, this clonotype was seen many times. The chain couples TRBV20-1 to TRBJ2-3; 9 bases map to TRBD2. Trimming at V came to 6 bases and at J to 1 base, leaving 2 bases not matched to a gene. This CDR3 is built from 13 residues. Germline loops: CDR1 DFQATT, CDR2 SNEGSKA (reference sequence). CDR3 nucleotide sequence: TGCAGTGCCCTAGCGGGGCGCACAGATACGCAGTATTTT. Protein: CSALAGRTDTQYF.

This clonotype came up many times. V and J are TRBV10-3 and TRBJ1-5, with unresolved D. V lost 0 bases to trimming and J lost 4 bases, with 7 bases between them. The CDR3 length is 14 residues. In germline, CDR1 is ENHRY, CDR2 SYGVKD. This CDR3 is CAISESETNQPQHF. DNA of the CDR3: TGTGCCATCAGTGAGTCGGAGACTAATCAGCCCCAGCATTTT.

This clonotype was detected many times. The chain combines TRBV6-2 or TRBV6-3 with TRBJ2-7; 8 bases line up with TRBD1. The CDR3 has 13 residues. With 7 bases clipped from V and 3 bases from J, the junction kept 5 bases outside the gene matches. CDR1 and CDR2 from the germline V gene are MNHEY and SVGEGT. In DNA, the CDR3 is TGTGCCAGCACCGGGACAGGTCTCTACGAGCAGTACTTC. Amino acid sequence: CASTGTGLYEQYF.

This clonotype showed up many times. The rearrangement joins TRBV20-1 to TRBJ1-1; tentative D call: TRBD1 (6 bases). The CDR3 loop spans 14 amino acids. CDR1 and CDR2 from the germline V gene are DFQATT and SNEGSKA (reference sequence). Trimming took off 0 bases at V and 1 base at J, with 9 bases between the two ends. In DNA form, the CDR3 reads TGCAGTGCTAGAGACCGCAGGGGGAACACTGAAGCTTTCTTT. Its protein is CSARDRRGNTEAFF.

This clonotype came up many times. V is TRBV12-3 or TRBV12-4 and J is TRBJ1-2; D is ambiguous. The CDR3 covers 12 residues. Trimming took 5 bases from V and 4 from J, leaving 8 bases between them. The CDR3 loop reads CASSRQLYGYTF. The CDR3 DNA reads TGTGCCAGCAGTCGTCAGCTCTATGGCTACACCTTC.

This clonotype was found a few times. The chain couples TRBV2 to TRBJ1-1; D uncertain. The CDR3 spans 11 residues. V lost 7 bases to trimming and J lost 3 bases, with 6 bases between them. The germline V gene encodes CDR1 SNHLY and CDR2 FYNNEI. The CDR3 DNA reads as TGTGCCAGCATGGTGGACACTGAAGCTTTCTTT. As protein: CASMVDTEAFF.

J is TRBJ2-3 and V is TRBV5-5; 8 bases are a match to TRBD1. CDR3 length: 15 amino acids. V was clipped by 0 bases and J by 5 bases; unmatched bases: 5. CDR1 is SGHKS and CDR2 is YYEKEE in the germline V gene (reference sequence). The CDR3 loop reads CASSLGQGLRDTQYF. For the CDR3, the DNA is TGTGCCAGCAGCTTGGGACAGGGGCTAAGAGATACGCAGTATTTT.

This chain uses TRBV5-1 with TRBJ2-1, with 7 bases aligning to TRBD1. This CDR3 contains 16 residues. Trimming cost V 0 bases and J 6 bases; bases outside gene matches: 9. The germline CDR1 and CDR2 sequences are SGHRS and YFSETQ. The DNA of the CDR3 is TGCGCCAGCAGCTTGGAAGGCTACAGGGGACCCAATGAGCAGTTCTTC. Amino acids: CASSLEGYRGPNEQFF.

At least ten counts were recorded for this clonotype. Written as DNA, the CDR3 is TGCGCCAGCAGCCAAGTCGGGCAGACAGGGTTGAACACTGAAGCTTTCTTT. The encoded protein is CASSQVGQTGLNTEAFF. The chain carries TRBV4-1 and TRBJ1-1; 7 bases align to TRBD1. This CDR3 has 17 residues. Germline-derived CDR1 and CDR2 are MGHRA and YSYEKL. V lost 1 base, J lost 0 bases, and 8 bases stayed unmatched.

This clonotype has a count of ten or more. This rearrangement joins TRBV5-5 to TRBJ1-5; D ambiguous. The CDR3 runs 14 residues. Germline CDR1 reads SGHKS; CDR2 reads YYEKEE (reference sequence). V lost 1 base and J lost 4, with 9 bases in between. Here the CDR3 DNA reads TGTGCCAGCAGCTTGTCCCCTGGGAATCAGCCCCAGCATTTT. Translated, it gives CASSLSPGNQPQHF.

This clonotype has at least ten counts. V and J are TRBV7-2 and TRBJ1-1; 8 bases fit TRBD1. The CDR3 loop spans 13 amino acids. V was pared by 4 bases and J by 6 bases, with 4 bases of the junction left unmatched. Germline V lookup: CDR1 SGHTA, CDR2 FQGNSA. The CDR3 sequence: CASSSRQGPEAFF. The DNA of the CDR3 is TGTGCCAGCAGCTCGAGACAGGGGCCTGAAGCTTTCTTT.

This clonotype occurred many times. The chain employs TRBV24-1 and TRBJ1-2, with 8 bases that match TRBD1. Losses at the gene ends were 3 bases for V and 6 bases for J; bases not matched to a gene: 8. Per germline, CDR1 KGHDR and CDR2 SFDVKD. The CDR3 runs 15 residues. The CDR3 DNA sequence: TGTGCCACCAGTGATCAGAGGACAGGGATTCATGGCTACACCTTC. Its translation: CATSDQRTGIHGYTF.

This clonotype was seen at least ten times. V usage is TRBV5-1 and J usage is TRBJ2-2; D uncertain. Looked up from germline, CDR1 is SGHRS and CDR2 is YFSETQ. V dropped 3 bases and J dropped 7 bases, with 7 bases sitting between them. CDR3 length: 12 amino acids. The CDR3 protein is CASSSSGGELFF. DNA for the CDR3: TGCGCCAGCAGCTCGTCGGGCGGGGAGCTGTTTTTT.

This clonotype has at least ten counts. J is TRBJ2-3 and V is TRBV20-1; 12 bases are shared with TRBD2. This CDR3 is built from 18 residues. Germline V gene sequence: CDR1 DFQATT, CDR2 SNEGSKA (reference sequence). Germline trimming cut 4 bases from V and 5 bases from J; bases unmatched to any gene: 16. CDR3 sequence reads: CSANIPSGGALGRDTQYF. The CDR3 region has the DNA TGCAGTGCTAACATCCCTAGCGGGGGGGCCTTGGGTAGAGATACGCAGTATTTT.

Many counts were recorded for this clonotype. CDR3 residues: CASSQDVGRVNTEAFF. CDR3 DNA: TGCGCCAGCAGCCAAGATGTTGGTAGAGTGAACACTGAAGCTTTCTTT. V gene TRBV4-1 combines with J gene TRBJ1-1, with unresolved D. Between the trimmed V and J ends, which lost 0 bases and 0 bases, there was a span of 11 bases. The CDR3 is made up of 16 amino acids. Germline lookup yields CDR1 MGHRA and CDR2 YSYEKL.

In this sample, this clonotype turned up many times. J is TRBJ1-3 and V is TRBV4-1; 8 nucleotides agree with TRBD1. V was pared by 0 bases and J by 4 bases, with 5 bases of the junction left unmatched. CDR3 size: 16 residues. From germline, CDR1 is MGHRA and CDR2 YSYEKL. The CDR3 bases are TGCGCCAGCAGCCAAGATCGGACAGGGACAGGAAACACCATATATTTT. Protein: CASSQDRTGTGNTIYF.

This clonotype was observed at least ten times. This chain links TRBV12-3 or TRBV12-4 with TRBJ2-3; the D is unclear. Trimming removed 8 bases at V and 5 bases at J, with 8 bases between. This CDR3 region has 11 residues. This CDR3 is CASSFRDTQYF. The CDR3 coding sequence is TGTGCCAGCTCTTTCAGAGATACGCAGTATTTT.

This clonotype has at least ten counts. The chain uses TRBV7-9 and TRBJ2-3, with 11 nucleotides matching TRBD2. V dropped 5 bases and J dropped 2; count of bases not matched to a gene: 6. The CDR3 loop spans 16 amino acids. Per germline, CDR1 SEHNR and CDR2 FQNEAQ (reference sequence). CDR3 in DNA: TGTGCCAGCAGCATGGGGACTAGCGGACACACAGATACGCAGTATTTT. This encodes CASSMGTSGHTDTQYF.

This clonotype was observed at least ten times. V usage is TRBV5-1 and J usage is TRBJ2-5; 9 bases are shared with TRBD1. Trimming removed 2 bases from V and 5 bases from J; junction bases left unmatched: 4. The V gene's germline CDR1 is SGHRS and CDR2 YFSETQ. This CDR3 is built from 14 residues. The CDR3 spells CASSFGQGSETQYF. In DNA form, the CDR3 reads TGCGCCAGCAGCTTCGGACAGGGGAGTGAGACCCAGTACTTC.

This clonotype is categorized as medium-sized. J is TRBJ2-7 and V is TRBV11-2, with D possibly being TRBD1 or TRBD2 (5 bases each). The germline V and J ends were trimmed by 4 bases and 6 bases, with 19 bases remaining between them. Germline lookup yields CDR1 SGHAT and CDR2 FQNNGV. CDR3 length: 15 amino acids. The CDR3 DNA is TGTGCCAGCAGCTCCCGGGACGGCGTTTTAGGCGAGCAGTACTTC. Translating it yields CASSSRDGVLGEQYF.

Regarding this clonotype: One base away lies a much larger clone, so this may be a sequencing read error. The J gene is TRBJ2-5, the V gene TRBV25-1; TRBD2 agrees at 7 bases. There are 16 residues in the CDR3. Germline trimming cut 3 bases from V and 5 bases from J; bases unmatched to any gene: 12. Per the germline V gene, CDR1 is MGHDK and CDR2 is SYGVNS. CDR3 in amino acids: CASSDPLGGILETQYF. DNA of the CDR3: TGTGCCAGCAGTGACCCCCTCGGGGGGATCTTGGAGACCCAGTACTTC.